This TCR beta chain was documented in a study of T cell changes during pregnancy in multiple sclerosis. The assay was immunoSEQ multiplex PCR, and TCRdb's table has in-frame clones only and misses some. The profile shows tens of thousands of clones, about 90% of them singletons. Trimming removed 0 bases from V and 3 bases from J, with 18 bases in between. The germline V gene has CDR1 LGHNA and CDR2 YNFKEQ. This CDR3 is 17 amino acids long. This specimen consisted of peripheral blood, obtained in the third trimester of pregnancy. The J gene is TRBJ2-7, the V gene TRBV4-2, with a possible D match to TRBD2 (6 bases). The clonotype comes from a female donor in good health, enrolled as a control in a pregnancy study. Here the CDR3 reads CASSQDSGVGAIYEQYF. In DNA form, the CDR3 reads TGTGCCAGCAGCCAAGATTCGGGGGTAGGGGCCATCTACGAGCAGTACTTC.